The TCR beta chain under discussion was sequenced for a study of shared clonotypes between healthy human individuals. Overall study context: CD4 naive cells filled three plates per donor, CD4 memory three, CD8 naive two and CD8 memory one.

The repertoire was sequenced with immunoSEQ multiplex PCR; TCRdb's copy has only in-frame clones and lacks some. The sample has roughly 1.4 million clones, approximately 98.5% seen once. This receptor was identified in a man under 40 in good health. Sequencing used naive CD4+ T cells sorted from blood. Indicated subset: CD45RA+ positively selected.

For the CDR3, the DNA is TGTGCCAGCAGCTTGGTTGGGGACAGGGTCGTAGGAGGTGGCTACACCTTC. It is translated as CASSLVGDRVVGGGYTF. V gene TRBV5-6 combines with J gene TRBJ1-2, with TRBD1 matching 9 bases. The CDR3 is 17 amino acids. Germline V gene data show CDR1 as SGHDT and CDR2 as YYEEEE. J was trimmed by 7 bases and V by 0 bases; bases with no gene match: 13. The full variable domain, rest sourced from reference TRBV5-6 and TRBJ1-2, is DAGVTQSPTHLIKTRGQQVTLRCSPKSGHDTVSWYQQALGQGPQFIFQYYEEEERQRGNFPDRFSGHQFPNYSSELNVNALLLGDSALYLCASSLVGDRVVGGGYTFGSGTRLTVV.